This TCR beta chain was sequenced during a study of blood T cell repertoires in COVID-19. Study overall: Whether acute or convalescent, the COVID-19 samples came from the United States, Italy and Spain. In each case, the material was cDNA or gDNA derived from T cells, B-cell-depleted T cells, or PBMCs.

As processed by the authors: Amplification with reference gene primers provided the estimates of nucleated cell counts. Only in-frame clones appear in the TCRdb table, and some are missing; sequencing was by immunoSEQ multiplex PCR. The V and J calls and clone size are taken from that table; D and trimming were inferred from the DNA. The repertoire holds some 150,000 clones, with approximately 87% as singletons. Losses at the gene ends were 4 bases for V and 5 bases for J; bases not matched to a gene: 5. CDR3 length: 16 residues. In germline, CDR1 is LGHNA, CDR2 YSLEER. The TCR sequence derives from a woman aged 40-49 years with acute or convalescent COVID-19. The chain is built from TRBV4-3 and TRBJ2-1; 13 bases fit TRBD2. The source material was peripheral blood. CDR3 coding DNA: TGCGCCAGCAGCCCAGGGACTAGCGGGAATGACAATGAGCAGTTCTTC. This sequence encodes CASSPGTSGNDNEQFF.